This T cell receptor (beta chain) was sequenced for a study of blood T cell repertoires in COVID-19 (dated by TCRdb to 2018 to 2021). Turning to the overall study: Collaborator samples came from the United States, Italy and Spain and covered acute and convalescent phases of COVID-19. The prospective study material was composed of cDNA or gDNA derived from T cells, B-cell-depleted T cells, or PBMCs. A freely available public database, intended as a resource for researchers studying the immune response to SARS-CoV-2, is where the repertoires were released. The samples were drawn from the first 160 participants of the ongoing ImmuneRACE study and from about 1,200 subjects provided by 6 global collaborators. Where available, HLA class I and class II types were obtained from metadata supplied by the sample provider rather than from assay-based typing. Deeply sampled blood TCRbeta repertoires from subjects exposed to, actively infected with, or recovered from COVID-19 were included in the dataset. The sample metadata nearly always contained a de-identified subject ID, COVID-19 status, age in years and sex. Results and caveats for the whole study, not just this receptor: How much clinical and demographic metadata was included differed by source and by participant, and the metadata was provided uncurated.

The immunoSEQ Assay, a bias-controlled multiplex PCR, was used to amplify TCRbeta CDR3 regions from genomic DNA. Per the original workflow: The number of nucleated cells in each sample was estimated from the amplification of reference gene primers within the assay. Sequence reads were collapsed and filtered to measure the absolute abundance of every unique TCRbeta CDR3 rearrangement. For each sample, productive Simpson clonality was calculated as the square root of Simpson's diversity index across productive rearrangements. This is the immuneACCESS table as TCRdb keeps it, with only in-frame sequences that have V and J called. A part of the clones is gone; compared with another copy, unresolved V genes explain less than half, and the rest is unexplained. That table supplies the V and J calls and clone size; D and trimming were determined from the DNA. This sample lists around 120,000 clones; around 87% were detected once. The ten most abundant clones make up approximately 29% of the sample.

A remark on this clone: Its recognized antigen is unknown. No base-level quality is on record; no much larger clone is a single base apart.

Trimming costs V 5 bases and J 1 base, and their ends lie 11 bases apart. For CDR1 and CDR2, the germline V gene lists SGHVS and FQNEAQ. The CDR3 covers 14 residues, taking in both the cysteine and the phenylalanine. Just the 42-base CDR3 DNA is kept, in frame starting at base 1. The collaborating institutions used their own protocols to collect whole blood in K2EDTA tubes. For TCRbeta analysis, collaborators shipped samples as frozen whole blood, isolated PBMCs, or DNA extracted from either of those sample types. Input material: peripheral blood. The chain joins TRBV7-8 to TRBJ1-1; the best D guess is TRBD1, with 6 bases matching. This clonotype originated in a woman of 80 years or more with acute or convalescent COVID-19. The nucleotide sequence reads TGTGCCAGCAGCGGACGGGACACGAACACTGAAGCTTTCTTT. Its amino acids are CASSGRDTNTEAFF.